This TCR beta chain was sequenced during a study of blood T cell repertoires in COVID-19. Study context: Italy, Spain and the United States were the sources of the convalescent and acute COVID-19 samples. PBMCs, B-cell-depleted T cells, or T cells provided the cDNA or gDNA that made up the material.

V dropped 5 bases and J dropped 5 bases, with 15 bases sitting between them. CDR1 and CDR2 from the germline V gene are SGHNT and YENEEA. This CDR3 has 14 amino acids. Generated by immunoSEQ multiplex PCR, the TCRdb table keeps only in-frame clones and is missing some. This table holds around 620,000 clones, about 87% found once. The clonotype originates from a woman aged 18-30 years with acute or convalescent COVID-19. The V gene is TRBV11-3, the J gene TRBJ1-1; D might be TRBD1 (5 bases). Material for sequencing was peripheral blood. The CDR3 DNA reads TGTGCCAGCAGCCCTTCCATCGGGGGGACTGAAGCTTTCTTT. Residues: CASSPSIGGTEAFF.